This T cell receptor beta chain derives from a study of T cell responses to AZD1222 COVID-19 vaccine. CDR3 length equals 15 residues. Trimming removed 4 bases at V and 9 bases at J, with 20 bases between. Germline CDR1 and CDR2: SGDLS and YYNGEE. A remark on this clone: As yet, its antigen is unknown.

TCRdb's copy holds only in-frame clones and misses some; the assay was immunoSEQ multiplex PCR. The sample gives 100,000 to 150,000 clones, roughly 91% of which show up once; around 0.99% is in the top ten. Overall study findings and caveats: Elevations in Spike-specific TCR breadth and depth followed administration of two AZD1222 doses.

The TCR was taken from an adult who received the AZD1222 COVID-19 vaccine. This sample comprised peripheral blood, obtained 28 days after the second AZD1222 dose. V gene TRBV9 combines with J gene TRBJ1-5, with D perhaps TRBD1 (5 bases). The CDR3 reads CASSFRPGGVWPQHF. The CDR3, as DNA: TGTGCCAGCAGCTTCAGACCGGGGGGGGTCTGGCCCCAGCATTTT.